Listed below are T cell receptor beta chains from one sample, sequenced in a study of blood T cell repertoires in COVID-19. Profiled with immunoSEQ multiplex PCR; TCRdb holds only in-frame clones, not every one. The top ten hold 2.9% of the sample, which has 220,000 or so clones, approximately 84% seen once. The specimen sequenced was peripheral blood. The receptors were gathered from a man aged 50 to 59 who had recovered from COVID-19. Each CDR3 is given with its conserved first and last residue. The D gene is left open where the match is weak. Clone size, where shown, is once, few, many, or a class for clones that have expanded.

clone size	D gene	J gene	CDR3 length	V gene	CDR3 protein	CDR3 DNA
-	TRBD1	TRBJ1-4	16	TRBV27	CASSPWGQGAREKLFF	TGTGCCAGCAGCCCCTGGGGACAGGGGGCACGTGAAAAACTGTTTTTT
-	-	TRBJ1-3	13	TRBV7-8	CASSREIGNTIYF	TGTGCCAGTTCCAGGGAAATAGGAAACACCATATATTTT
once	-	TRBJ2-7	14	TRBV7-9	CASSQTELSYEQYF	TGTGCCAGCAGCCAGACAGAGCTCTCCTACGAGCAGTACTTC
few	TRBD1	TRBJ2-7	16	TRBV19	CASSHPGQGYTYEQYF	TGTGCCAGTAGTCACCCCGGACAGGGCTACACCTACGAGCAGTACTTC
-	-	TRBJ2-7	12	TRBV30	CAWSVSSYEQYF	TGTGCCTGGTCGGTAAGCTCCTACGAGCAGTACTTC
-	TRBD1	TRBJ1-1	12	TRBV27	CASSTGVTEAFF	TGTGCCAGCAGTACAGGGGTTACTGAAGCTTTCTTT
-	-	TRBJ2-3	13	TRBV12-5	CASGSSGTDTQYF	TGTGCTAGTGGTTCCTCGGGGACAGATACGCAGTATTTT
-	-	TRBJ1-5	15	TRBV19	CASSIDGQPNQPQHF	TGTGCCAGTAGTATTGATGGACAGCCCAATCAGCCCCAGCATTTT
-	-	TRBJ1-1	13	TRBV5-1	CASIGASNTEAFF	TGCGCCAGTATAGGAGCCTCGAACACTGAAGCTTTCTTT
-	-	TRBJ2-7	14	TRBV14	CASSLYRGSYEQYF	TGTGCCAGCAGCCTTTATAGGGGCTCCTACGAGCAGTACTTC
-	TRBD1	TRBJ1-2	15	TRBV5-5	CASSLWTGGHYGYTF	TGTGCCAGCAGCCTTTGGACAGGGGGGCACTATGGCTACACCTTC
once	-	TRBJ2-7	19	TRBV27	CASSRRGQVRNGGLYEQYF	TGTGCCAGCAGTCGGAGGGGGCAGGTGAGGAACGGGGGATTATACGAGCAGTACTTC
-	TRBD2	TRBJ2-1	15	TRBV19	CASTAGTSGGNEQFF	TGTGCCAGTACCGCTGGGACTAGCGGGGGCAATGAGCAGTTCTTC
-	-	TRBJ2-2	18	TRBV18	CASSPTGWVGEDTGELFF	TGTGCCAGCTCACCGACGGGGTGGGTAGGGGAGGACACCGGGGAGCTGTTTTTT
-	TRBD2	TRBJ2-5	17	TRBV29-1	CSVEDGLAGVRQETQYF	TGCAGCGTTGAAGATGGGCTAGCGGGAGTGAGACAAGAGACCCAGTACTTC
-	TRBD2	TRBJ2-2	16	TRBV20-1	CSASGSAGLNTGELFF	TGCAGTGCTAGTGGTTCAGCGGGACTTAACACCGGGGAGCTGTTTTTT
-	-	TRBJ2-1	15	TRBV5-1	CASSLSADSYNEQFF	TGCGCCAGCAGCTTGTCAGCGGATTCCTACAATGAGCAGTTCTTC
-	TRBD2	TRBJ2-7	15	TRBV5-1	CASSLEFGGSYEQYF	TGCGCCAGCAGCTTGGAGTTCGGGGGGTCCTACGAGCAGTACTTC
once	-	TRBJ2-1	15	TRBV3-1/TRBV3-2	CASSQLTGVYNEQFF	TGTGCCAGCAGCCAGCTGACGGGAGTATACAATGAGCAGTTCTTC
few	-	TRBJ1-6	14	TRBV2	CASSVRGDNSPLHF	TGTGCCAGCAGTGTACGAGGAGACAATTCACCCCTCCACTTT
-	TRBD1	TRBJ1-2	14	TRBV6-5	CASSSLGTGYGYTF	TGTGCCAGCAGTTCCCTAGGGACAGGGTATGGCTACACCTTC
few	TRBD2	TRBJ2-7	16	TRBV4-1	CASSLIAGKYSYEQYF	TGCGCCAGCAGCCTAATAGCGGGAAAATACTCCTACGAGCAGTACTTC
-	-	TRBJ2-7	14	TRBV28	CASSFLDISYEQYF	TGTGCCAGCAGTTTTCTGGACATCTCCTACGAGCAGTACTTC
-	TRBD1	TRBJ2-6	16	TRBV2	CASNGQGQYGANVLTF	TGTGCCAGCAACGGACAGGGCCAGTATGGGGCCAACGTCCTGACTTTC
once	TRBD2	TRBJ2-1	16	TRBV15	CATSRGFLAAYNEQFF	TGTGCCACCAGCAGAGGGTTCCTAGCGGCCTACAATGAGCAGTTCTTC
-	TRBD2	TRBJ2-1	16	TRBV10-3	CAISGRTSVSYNEQFF	TGTGCCATCAGCGGAAGGACTAGCGTCTCCTACAATGAGCAGTTCTTC
-	-	TRBJ1-1	12	TRBV10-2	CASRDWTAEAFF	TGCGCCAGCAGGGATTGGACAGCTGAAGCTTTCTTT
once	-	TRBJ2-1	20	TRBV12-5	CASGLSPGQGLAGSYNEQFF	TGTGCTAGTGGTTTGTCCCCGGGACAGGGGCTAGCGGGGTCCTACAATGAGCAGTTCTTC
-	TRBD1	TRBJ1-2	15	TRBV6-5	CASRGDRGRSYGYTF	TGTGCCAGCAGGGGAGACAGGGGGCGAAGCTATGGCTACACCTTC
-	TRBD2	TRBJ2-7	14	TRBV6-6	CASSYGTSGGPGYF	TGTGCCAGCAGTTACGGGACTAGCGGGGGCCCAGGGTACTTC
-	-	TRBJ2-6	13	TRBV27	CASRASGANVLTF	TGTGCCAGCAGGGCCTCTGGGGCCAACGTCCTGACTTTC
-	TRBD2	TRBJ2-7	15	TRBV18	CASSPGTSGIGEQYF	TGTGCCAGCTCACCCGGGACTAGCGGGATCGGCGAGCAGTACTTC
-	-	TRBJ1-1	16	TRBV19	CASSAPGQSRNTEAFF	TGTGCCAGTAGTGCCCCGGGACAATCAAGGAACACTGAAGCTTTCTTT
-	TRBD2	TRBJ2-1	14	TRBV30	CACGLAGAYNEQFF	TGTGCCTGTGGACTAGCGGGAGCCTACAATGAGCAGTTCTTC
-	TRBD2	TRBJ2-1	18	TRBV3-1/TRBV3-2	CASSQDPGLAVSYNEQFF	TGTGCCAGCAGCCAAGACCCGGGACTAGCCGTAAGCTACAATGAGCAGTTCTTC
-	TRBD1	TRBJ2-2	14	TRBV28	CASRGQGNTGELFF	TGTGCCAGTAGGGGACAGGGTAACACCGGGGAGCTGTTTTTT
-	-	TRBJ2-7	14	TRBV7-2	CASNTEDIAYEQYF	TGTGCCAGCAACACAGAAGACATTGCCTACGAGCAGTACTTC
-	-	TRBJ2-3	15	TRBV30	CAWSVQLRHLGTQYF	TGTGCCTGGAGTGTACAGCTTCGCCACTTAGGTACGCAGTATTTT
-	-	TRBJ2-3	16	TRBV7-7	CASSLAPGGGLDTQYF	TGTGCCAGCAGCTTAGCCCCCGGCGGCGGGTTGGATACGCAGTATTTT
-	TRBD1	TRBJ1-6	14	TRBV2	CASSRQGNNSPLHF	TGTGCCAGCAGTCGACAGGGGAATAATTCACCCCTCCACTTT
-	TRBD2	TRBJ2-3	15	TRBV28	CATTRAGRDTDTQYF	TGTGCCACAACAAGGGCGGGGAGGGACACAGATACGCAGTATTTT
-	-	TRBJ2-7	13	TRBV19	CASSIRVKDEQYF	TGTGCCAGTAGTATCAGGGTTAAGGACGAGCAGTACTTC
-	TRBD2	TRBJ2-7	15	TRBV27	CASSLSSGTWNEQYF	TGTGCCAGCAGTTTATCCAGCGGGACTTGGAACGAGCAGTACTTC
-	TRBD1	TRBJ1-4	14	TRBV3-1/TRBV3-2	CASSPGTANEKLFF	TGTGCCAGCAGCCCCGGGACAGCAAATGAAAAACTGTTTTTT
-	TRBD1	TRBJ2-7	15	TRBV4-1	CASSRGQDNSYEQYF	TGCGCCAGCAGCCGGGGACAGGACAACTCCTACGAGCAGTACTTC
-	TRBD2	TRBJ2-7	21	TRBV5-1	CASSLGSLGGLAGGPSYEQYF	TGCGCCAGCAGCTTGGGATCGTTGGGGGGACTAGCGGGAGGGCCCTCCTACGAGCAGTACTTC
-	-	TRBJ1-5	13	TRBV4-1	CASSHSVNQPQHF	TGCGCCAGCAGCCATTCGGTTAATCAGCCCCAGCATTTT
-	TRBD1	TRBJ2-3	15	TRBV2	CASSRTGVSTDTQYF	TGTGCCAGCAGTAGGACAGGGGTTAGCACAGATACGCAGTATTTT